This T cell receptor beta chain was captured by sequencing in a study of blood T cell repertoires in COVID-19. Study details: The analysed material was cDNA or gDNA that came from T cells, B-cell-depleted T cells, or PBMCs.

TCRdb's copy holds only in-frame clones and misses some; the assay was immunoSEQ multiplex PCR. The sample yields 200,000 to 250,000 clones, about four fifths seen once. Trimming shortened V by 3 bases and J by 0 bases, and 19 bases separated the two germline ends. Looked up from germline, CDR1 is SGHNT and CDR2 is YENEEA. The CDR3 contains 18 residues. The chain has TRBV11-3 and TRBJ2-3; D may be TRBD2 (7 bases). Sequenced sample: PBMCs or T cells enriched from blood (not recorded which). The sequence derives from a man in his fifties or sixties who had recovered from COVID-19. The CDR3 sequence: CASSLGGPTSWSTDTQYF. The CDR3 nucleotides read TGTGCCAGCAGCTTGGGGGGGCCGACTAGCTGGAGCACAGATACGCAGTATTTT.